This TCR beta chain came from a study of cytotoxic CD8 clonotypes in ibrutinib-treated CLL. The overall study: Outcomes included some 24 partial and 2 complete responses; after median about 68 months, roughly 14 stayed remitted and about twelve progressed. General study findings and limits: Baseline-level clonality went beyond age-matched healthy donors and moved in step with circulating CD8+ T-cell counts.

Generated by immunoSEQ multiplex PCR, the TCRdb table keeps only in-frame clones and is missing some. The sample yields about 130,000 clones, approximately 80% seen once. Concerning this clone itself: Its antigen is currently unknown.

The clonotype was recovered from a human donor with chronic lymphocytic leukemia. Sequencing was performed on PBMCs, taken after 12 months of ibrutinib treatment.

CDR3 sequence reads: CASSSVDREGETQYF. CDR3 DNA sequence: TGCGCCAGCAGCTCGGTCGACAGGGAAGGGGAGACCCAGTACTTC. The rearrangement joins TRBV5-1 to TRBJ2-5; 7 nucleotides agree with TRBD1. There are 15 residues in the CDR3. Germline V gives CDR1 SGHRS, CDR2 YFSETQ. V dropped 3 bases and J dropped 5; count of bases not matched to a gene: 10.